The 26 T cell receptor beta chains given below trace back to one sample, sequenced in a study of T cell responses to AZD1222 COVID-19 vaccine. Assay used: immunoSEQ multiplex PCR; TCRdb lists only in-frame clones, some missing. This sample carries tens of thousands of clones, roughly 85% of them seen once, and the ten largest clones take 1% to 1.5%. Sequencing was performed on peripheral blood, taken 28 days after the second AZD1222 dose. The receptors were gathered from an adult who received the AZD1222 COVID-19 vaccine.

V and J are TRBV5-6 and TRBJ2-1; D is ambiguous. In germline, CDR1 is SGHDT, CDR2 YYEEEE. This CDR3 has 14 amino acids. V was shortened by 9 bases and J by 0 bases, with 13 bases between the two germline ends. CDR3 protein: CATSPTFSYNEQFF. The CDR3 DNA sequence: TGTGCCACCTCTCCCACTTTCTCCTACAATGAGCAGTTCTTC. The full variable domain, rest sourced from reference TRBV5-6 and TRBJ2-1, is DAGVTQSPTHLIKTRGQQVTLRCSPKSGHDTVSWYQQALGQGPQFIFQYYEEEERQRGNFPDRFSGHQFPNYSSELNVNALLLGDSALYLCATSPTFSYNEQFFGPGTRLTVL.

The chain joins TRBV7-3 to TRBJ1-1, with D unresolved. The CDR3 loop spans 16 amino acids. The V gene's germline CDR1 is SGHTA and CDR2 FQGTGA. Trimming cost V 1 base and J 1 base, with 13 bases left between them. The CDR3, as DNA: TGTGCCAGCAGCTTAAGGATAGGACTGGCGAACACTGAAGCTTTCTTT. Its translation is CASSLRIGLANTEAFF.

The chain joins TRBV2 to TRBJ2-5; TRBD2 is a possible D gene (5 bases). V lost 7 bases and J lost 7, with 16 bases in between. There are 13 residues in the CDR3. Germline CDR1 and CDR2: SNHLY and FYNNEI. The CDR3 spells CASTPGSLGTQYF. The CDR3 DNA is TGTGCCAGCACTCCGGGATCCTTAGGGACCCAGTACTTC.

The V gene is TRBV27, the J gene TRBJ2-2; D remains unclear. Germline values: CDR1 MNHEY, CDR2 SMNVEV (reference sequence). The CDR3 spans 14 residues. V lost 2 bases and J 1 base, leaving 5 bases between the germline ends. The CDR3 sequence: CASSLTRNTGELFF. CDR3 DNA sequence: TGTGCCAGCAGTTTAACCAGGAACACCGGGGAGCTGTTTTTT.

J is TRBJ2-7 and V is TRBV5-1; perhaps D is TRBD1 or TRBD2 (5 bases each). Trimming pared 0 bases from V and 1 base from J, leaving 11 bases between. The CDR3 covers 15 residues. Germline V gene sequence: CDR1 SGHRS, CDR2 YFSETQ. DNA of the CDR3: TGCGCCAGCAGCTTGGGGGGACGGAGATCCTACGAGCAGTACTTC. Its protein product is CASSLGGRRSYEQYF.

This clone showed up just once. The chain employs TRBV6-1 and TRBJ1-2; no reliable D call. CDR3 length: 11 amino acids. Germline V gene lookup returns CDR1 MNHNS and CDR2 SASEGT. The CDR3 region has the DNA TGTGCAAGCCGTTATAACTATGGCTACACCTTC. Its translation: CASRYNYGYTF.

This clone has only one observation. The J gene is TRBJ2-4, the V gene TRBV30, with 7 bases matching TRBD2. The CDR3 loop spans 13 amino acids. V was pared by 2 bases and J by 3 bases, with 1 base of the junction left unmatched. Germline lookup yields CDR1 GTSNPN and CDR2 SVGIG (reference sequence). The CDR3 DNA follows: TGTGCCTGGAGTAGCGGGAACAAAAACATTCAGTACTTC. This codes for CAWSSGNKNIQYF. The variable domain in full, completed from reference TRBV30 and TRBJ2-4, reads SQTIHQWPATLVQPVGSPLSLECTVEGTSNPNLYWYRQAAGRGLQLLFYSVGIGQISSEVPQNLSASRPQDRQFILSSKKLLLSDSGFYLCAWSSGNKNIQYFGAGTRLSVL.

The table lists this clone with a count of one. This chain uses TRBV10-3 with TRBJ1-1, with D unclear. The CDR3 is made up of 15 amino acids. Germline V gene lookup returns CDR1 ENHRY and CDR2 SYGVKD. Trimming removed 0 bases at V and 1 base at J, with 9 bases between. This chain's CDR3 is CAISESSFPNTEAFF. As DNA, the CDR3 is TGTGCCATCAGTGAGTCGAGCTTTCCGAACACTGAAGCTTTCTTT.

This sequence joins TRBV29-1 and TRBJ2-1, with 7 nucleotides matching TRBD1. This CDR3 is 15 amino acids long. After removal of 8 bases from V and 3 bases from J, the junction contained 13 bases not matched to a gene. Germline V lookup: CDR1 SQVTM, CDR2 ANQGSEA. CDR3 sequence: CSLNIQGYYYNEQFF. CDR3 nucleotides: TGCAGCCTGAACATACAGGGGTATTACTACAATGAGCAGTTCTTC.

This sequence joins TRBV4-2 and TRBJ2-2, with 12 bases lining up with TRBD1. The germline CDR1 and CDR2 sequences are LGHNA and YNFKEQ. J gave up 7 bases and V 3 bases, and 9 bases lay outside the gene matches. There are 17 residues in the CDR3. CDR3 in DNA: TGTGCCAGCAGCCAGGGATCGGGACAGGGGGCGAGCGGGGAGCTGTTTTTT. Its translation is CASSQGSGQGASGELFF.

The chain links TRBV7-8 to TRBJ1-1; unclear D gene. Germline assignment: CDR1 SGHVS and CDR2 FQNEAQ. Trimming cost V 3 bases and J 1 base, with 9 bases left between them. There are 14 residues in the CDR3. Written as DNA, the CDR3 is TGTGCCAGCAGCTTTACGGTAGGGAACACTGAAGCTTTCTTT. Encoded protein: CASSFTVGNTEAFF.

The chain couples TRBV7-9 to TRBJ2-6; D uncertain. V was trimmed by 4 bases and J by 2 bases, leaving 3 bases between them. CDR3 size: 13 residues. CDR1 is SEHNR, CDR2 FQNEAQ, per germline (reference sequence). CDR3 bases: TGTGCCAGCAGCTACCCTGGGGCCAACGTCCTGACTTTC. Protein sequence: CASSYPGANVLTF.

Written as DNA, the CDR3 is TGTGCCAGCAGCCTCCCCTCCCGGGCTAAATGGGAAGATACGCAGTATTTT. As protein: CASSLPSRAKWEDTQYF. The chain uses TRBV7-8 and TRBJ2-3; D uncertain. Germline lookup yields CDR1 SGHVS and CDR2 FQNEAQ. This CDR3 has 17 residues. The ends were cut back, 5 bases at V and 5 bases at J, with 23 bases in the middle.

The V and J genes are TRBV19 and TRBJ1-5, with 7 bases fitting TRBD1. The V and J ends lost 5 bases and 7 bases, in that order; junction bases with no gene match: 14. Germline CDR1 and CDR2: LNHDA and SQIVND (reference sequence). This CDR3 spans 16 amino acids. The CDR3 loop reads CASSETTGTPSQPQHF. CDR3 bases: TGTGCCAGTAGTGAAACGACAGGGACCCCTAGCCAGCCCCAGCATTTT. Complete variable domain (other parts from reference TRBV19 and TRBJ1-5): DGGITQSPKYLFRKEGQNVTLSCEQNLNHDAMYWYRQDPGQGLRLIYYSQIVNDFQKGDIAEGYSVSREKKESFPLTVTSAQKNPTAFYLCASSETTGTPSQPQHFGDGTRLSIL.

The chain links TRBV13 to TRBJ2-7, with D unclear. The CDR3 is made up of 13 amino acids. CDR1 is PRHDT and CDR2 is FYEKMQ in the germline V gene (reference sequence). V shed 5 bases and J shed 4 bases, with 12 bases lying between them. In DNA, the CDR3 is TGTGCCAGCAGCGCTCCCTTTACATACGAGCAGTACTTC. Translating it yields CASSAPFTYEQYF.

This clone was seen more than once but under ten times. This chain joins TRBV7-6 and TRBJ1-6, with TRBD1 matching over 10 bases. The length of the CDR3 is 15 residues. Looked up from germline, CDR1 is SGHVS and CDR2 is FNYEAQ. V shed 5 bases and J 12 bases; nucleotides not matched to a gene: 10. The CDR3 sequence: CASSPQGQGFQPLHF. CDR3 DNA: TGTGCCAGCAGCCCCCAGGGACAGGGGTTTCAACCCCTCCACTTT.

The CDR3 here is CASFTGKNTEAFF. In nucleotides, the CDR3 is TGTGCCAGCTTTACAGGGAAGAACACTGAAGCTTTCTTT. The chain links TRBV6-6 to TRBJ1-1; D is perhaps TRBD1 (6 bases). The CDR3 is 13 amino acids. The germline CDR1 and CDR2 sequences are MNHNY and SVGAGI (reference sequence). Trimming removed 8 bases from V and 1 base from J, with 11 bases in between.

This chain uses TRBV5-8 with TRBJ2-7; 8 bases line up with TRBD2. From germline, CDR1 is SGHTS and CDR2 YDEGEE. Trimming cost V 4 bases and J 1 base; bases outside gene matches: 4. This CDR3 has 14 residues. The CDR3, as DNA: TGTGCCAGCAGCCGGGGGGGCGGTTCCTACGAGCAGTACTTC. Protein sequence: CASSRGGGSYEQYF. The full variable domain, completed using reference TRBV5-8 and TRBJ2-7, is EAGVTQSPTHLIKTRGQQATLRCSPISGHTSVYWYQQALGLGLQFLLWYDEGEERNRGNFPPRFSGRQFPNYSSELNVNALELEDSALYLCASSRGGGSYEQYFGPGTRLTVT.

The gene calls are TRBV27 and TRBJ2-5; no reliable D call. The CDR3 length is 14 residues. V was clipped by 5 bases and J by 0 bases, with 10 bases between them. Germline CDR1 is MNHEY and CDR2 is SMNVEV (reference sequence). The DNA of the CDR3 is TGTGCCAGCAGTCCAGACTCGTACCAAGAGACCCAGTACTTC. This codes for CASSPDSYQETQYF.

The chain has TRBV5-5 and TRBJ1-4; D perhaps matches TRBD1 (5 bases). The ends were cut back, 3 bases at V and 7 bases at J, with 10 bases in the middle. CDR3 length equals 13 residues. The germline gives CDR1 SGHKS, CDR2 YYEKEE (reference sequence). The CDR3 is CASSSGGGEKLFF. The CDR3 coding sequence is TGTGCCAGCAGCTCCGGCGGGGGTGAAAAACTGTTTTTT.

The chain joins TRBV13 to TRBJ1-2; TRBD1 matches 9 bases. The CDR3 contains 16 residues. Germline-derived CDR1 and CDR2 are PRHDT and FYEKMQ (reference sequence). V gave up 5 bases and J gave up 7 bases; unmatched junction bases: 14. The CDR3 sequence: CASSPPSTGTGRGYTF. CDR3 coding DNA: TGTGCCAGCAGCCCTCCATCCACCGGGACAGGGCGTGGCTACACCTTC. Complete variable domain (other parts from reference TRBV13 and TRBJ1-2): AAGVIQSPRHLIKEKRETATLKCYPIPRHDTVYWYQQGPGQDPQFLISFYEKMQSDKGSIPDRFSAQQFSDYHSELNMSSLELGDSALYFCASSPPSTGTGRGYTFGSGTRLTVV.

The chain employs TRBV7-2 and TRBJ1-5; possible D gene TRBD1, 5 bases. The CDR3 covers 15 residues. The V end lost 2 bases, the J end lost 1 base, and 9 bases lay between the germline ends. Germline lookup yields CDR1 SGHTA and CDR2 FQGNSA. The CDR3 spells CASSLNRGSNQPQHF. The DNA for the CDR3 is TGTGCCAGCAGCTTAAATAGGGGAAGCAATCAGCCCCAGCATTTT.

This rearrangement joins TRBV5-1 to TRBJ2-3, with D maybe TRBD1 (5 bases). The CDR3 is made up of 14 amino acids. Germline CDR1 SGHRS, CDR2 YFSETQ. Trimming pared 2 bases from V and 1 base from J, leaving 8 bases between. CDR3 coding DNA: TGCGCCAGCAGCTTCGGACATCGCACAGATACGCAGTATTTT. It is translated as CASSFGHRTDTQYF.

V is TRBV9 and J is TRBJ2-1; 9 bases line up with TRBD2. Germline V lookup: CDR1 SGDLS, CDR2 YYNGEE. The CDR3 is made up of 16 amino acids. J lost 0 bases, V lost 4 bases, and 5 bases had no gene match. The CDR3 protein is CASSLNSGSSYNEQFF. The CDR3 DNA follows: TGTGCCAGCAGCCTAAATAGCGGGAGCTCCTACAATGAGCAGTTCTTC.

The chain is built from TRBV7-9 and TRBJ2-1, with D perhaps matching TRBD1 (6 bases). Looked up from germline, CDR1 is SEHNR and CDR2 is FQNEAQ (reference sequence). The CDR3 runs 15 residues. The V end lost 5 bases, the J end lost 1 base, and 12 bases lay between the germline ends. The CDR3 nucleotides read TGTGCCAGCAGCATCAGGGGTGGGTCCTACAATGAGCAGTTCTTC. Amino acids: CASSIRGGSYNEQFF.

J is TRBJ2-2 and V is TRBV11-1; 9 positions match TRBD1. The CDR3 is made up of 16 amino acids. V shed 3 bases, J shed 5 bases, and the junction held 7 bases outside the gene matches. From germline, CDR1 is SGHAT and CDR2 FQDESV (reference sequence). As DNA, the CDR3 is TGTGCCAGCAGCTTTCAACAGGGGGCGCCAACCGGGGAGCTGTTTTTT. Its protein is CASSFQQGAPTGELFF.